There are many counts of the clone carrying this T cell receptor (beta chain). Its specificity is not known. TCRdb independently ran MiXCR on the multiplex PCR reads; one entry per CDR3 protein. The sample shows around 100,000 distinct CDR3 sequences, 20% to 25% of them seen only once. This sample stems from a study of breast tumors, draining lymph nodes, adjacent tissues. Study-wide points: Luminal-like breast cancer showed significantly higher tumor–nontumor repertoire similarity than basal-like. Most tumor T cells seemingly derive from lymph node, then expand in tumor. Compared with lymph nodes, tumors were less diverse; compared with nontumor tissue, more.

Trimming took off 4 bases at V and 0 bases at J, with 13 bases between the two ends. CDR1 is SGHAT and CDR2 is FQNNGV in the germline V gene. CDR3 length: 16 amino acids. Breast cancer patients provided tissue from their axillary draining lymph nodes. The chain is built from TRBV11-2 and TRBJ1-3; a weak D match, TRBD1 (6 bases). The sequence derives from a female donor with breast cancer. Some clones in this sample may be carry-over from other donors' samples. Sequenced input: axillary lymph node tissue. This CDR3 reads CASSSPGHPSGNTIYF. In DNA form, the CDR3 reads TGTGCCAGCAGCTCACCGGGACACCCCTCTGGAAACACCATATATTTT.